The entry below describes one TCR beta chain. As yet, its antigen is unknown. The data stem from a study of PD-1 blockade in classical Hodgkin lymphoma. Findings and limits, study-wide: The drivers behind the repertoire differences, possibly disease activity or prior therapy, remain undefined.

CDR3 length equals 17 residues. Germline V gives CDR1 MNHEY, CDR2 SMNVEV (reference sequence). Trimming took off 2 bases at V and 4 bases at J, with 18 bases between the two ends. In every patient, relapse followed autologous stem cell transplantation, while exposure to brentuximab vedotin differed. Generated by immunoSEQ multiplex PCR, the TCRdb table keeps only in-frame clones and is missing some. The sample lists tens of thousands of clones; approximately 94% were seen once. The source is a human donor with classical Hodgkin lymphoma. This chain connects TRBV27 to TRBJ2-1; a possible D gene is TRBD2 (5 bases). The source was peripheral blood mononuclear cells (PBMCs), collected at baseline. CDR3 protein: CASSLIPRPRGYNEQFF. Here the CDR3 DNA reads TGTGCCAGCAGTTTAATCCCCCGGCCCCGAGGGTACAATGAGCAGTTCTTC.